This entry describes one T cell receptor (beta chain). The sample belongs to a study of blood T cell repertoires in COVID-19. Assay used: immunoSEQ multiplex PCR; TCRdb lists only in-frame clones, some missing. The data contain hundreds of thousands of clones, about 90% of them singletons. The source is a woman aged 25 to 39 who had recovered from COVID-19. Specimen: PBMCs or T cells enriched from blood (not recorded which).

CDR3 in amino acids: CASSPLPSGGALEQFF. Written as DNA, the CDR3 is TGTGCCAGCAGTCCCCTTCCTAGCGGGGGGGCGTTAGAGCAGTTCTTC. V and J are TRBV2 and TRBJ2-1; TRBD2 aligns across 12 bases. Germline V gives CDR1 SNHLY, CDR2 FYNNEI. V lost 5 bases to trimming and J lost 10 bases; unmatched junction nucleotides: 12. This CDR3 contains 16 residues.